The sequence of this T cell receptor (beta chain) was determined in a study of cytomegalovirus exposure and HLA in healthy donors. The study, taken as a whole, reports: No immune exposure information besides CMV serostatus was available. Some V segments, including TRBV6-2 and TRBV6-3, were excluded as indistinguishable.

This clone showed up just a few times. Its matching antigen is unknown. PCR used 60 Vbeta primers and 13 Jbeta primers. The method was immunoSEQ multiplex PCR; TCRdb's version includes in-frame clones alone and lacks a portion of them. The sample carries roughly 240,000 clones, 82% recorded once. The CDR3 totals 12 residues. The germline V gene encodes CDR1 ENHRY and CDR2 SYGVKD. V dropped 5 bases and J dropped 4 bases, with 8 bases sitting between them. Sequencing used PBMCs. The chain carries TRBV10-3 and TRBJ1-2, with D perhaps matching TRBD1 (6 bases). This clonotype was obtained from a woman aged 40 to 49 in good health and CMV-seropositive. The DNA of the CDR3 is TGTGCCATCAGTAAGGACAGCTATGGCTACACCTTC. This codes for CAISKDSYGYTF.